This TCR beta chain came from a study of vaccination and CD4 T cells after COVID-19. Overall study: Following dose two, a median around 70 days (range 14 to 241) passed before post-vaccine samples were taken.

This CDR3 is 15 amino acids long. CDR1 is SNHLY and CDR2 is FYNNEI in the germline V gene. The V end was cut by 4 bases, the J end by 0 bases, with 10 bases between. On this clonotype itself: Its antigen is unidentified.

Noted treatment: roughly nine-day PBMC culture with coronavirus spike peptide pools or control peptides (ViraFEST assay). Positive tests by PCR, dated March to December 2020, predated US Alpha, Beta and Delta variants. Per-well cultures of 2 million or so PBMCs received 9.5 to 10 IU/ml IL-2 and 10 ug/ml peptide pools. An Oncomine TCR Beta short-read assay was used to sequence the DNA from cultured CD4+ T cells. TCRdb reprocessed the PCR reads with MiXCR, giving one entry per CDR3 protein. The sample lists 7,500 to 10,000 distinct CDR3 sequences, 30% to 40% occurring once. General observations from the study: Early post-infection timepoints were not included, and relatively few convalescent patients were studied.

The source is a human donor who had recovered from COVID-19. The J gene is TRBJ1-3, the V gene TRBV2; D uncertain. Input material: CD4+ T cells from blood, cultured in vitro. The CDR3 DNA sequence: TGTGCCAGCAGTGTACATGCGAGCTCTGGAAACACCATATATTTT. It yields the protein CASSVHASSGNTIYF.